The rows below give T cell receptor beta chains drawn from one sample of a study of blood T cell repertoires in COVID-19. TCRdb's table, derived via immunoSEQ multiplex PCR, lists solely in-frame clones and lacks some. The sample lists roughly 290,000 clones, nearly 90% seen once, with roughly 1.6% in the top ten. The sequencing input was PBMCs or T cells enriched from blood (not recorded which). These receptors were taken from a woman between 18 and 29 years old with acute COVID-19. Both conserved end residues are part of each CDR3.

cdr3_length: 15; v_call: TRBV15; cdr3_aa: CATSRRRGADYGYTF
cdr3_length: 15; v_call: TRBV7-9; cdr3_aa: CASSPPGSGGHEQFF
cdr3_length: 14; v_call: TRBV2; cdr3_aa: CASRLPGLLGEQYF
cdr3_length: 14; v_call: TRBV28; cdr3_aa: CASRRMFSNQPQHF
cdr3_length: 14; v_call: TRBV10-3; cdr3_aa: CAISGTVSNEKLFF
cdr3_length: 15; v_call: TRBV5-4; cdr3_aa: CASSLGGGLNQPQHF
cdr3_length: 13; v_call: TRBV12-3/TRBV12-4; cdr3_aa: CASSQRELSEAFF
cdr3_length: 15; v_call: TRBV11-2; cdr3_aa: CASSFGGGLPYEQYF
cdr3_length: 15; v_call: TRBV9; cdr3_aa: CASSPRDFLNTEAFF
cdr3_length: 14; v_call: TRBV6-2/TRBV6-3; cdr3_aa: CASSIQVNNEKLFF
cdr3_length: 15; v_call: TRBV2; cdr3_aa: CASSLGTAGNQPQHF
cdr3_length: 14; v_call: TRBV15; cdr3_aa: CATSTDRGNQPQHF
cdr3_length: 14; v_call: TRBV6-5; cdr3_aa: CASSYGTENSPLHF
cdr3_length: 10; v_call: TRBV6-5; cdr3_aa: CASARNEQFF
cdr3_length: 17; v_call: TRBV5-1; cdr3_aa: CASSAAQGFGGAYEQYF
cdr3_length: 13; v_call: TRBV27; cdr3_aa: CASSLSAGAEAFF
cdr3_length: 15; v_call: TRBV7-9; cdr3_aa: CASSLPLRGLNTQYF
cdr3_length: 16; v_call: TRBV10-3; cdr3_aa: CATSRASGRAAYEQYF
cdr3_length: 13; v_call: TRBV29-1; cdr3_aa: CSVPKGAYNEQFF
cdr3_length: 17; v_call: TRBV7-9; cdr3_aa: CASSALTGRANTGELFF
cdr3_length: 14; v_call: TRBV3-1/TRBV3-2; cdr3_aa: CASSQGVFNEKLFF
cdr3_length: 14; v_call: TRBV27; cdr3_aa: CASSLGDTSYEQYF